Listed below are T cell receptor beta chains from one sample, sequenced in a study of blood T cell repertoires in COVID-19. Sequencing was performed with immunoSEQ multiplex PCR; in TCRdb, only in-frame clones are kept and a portion is missing. Of approximately 380,000 clones detected, 75% to 90% appear once; the ten largest clones hold approximately 3.7%. The sequencing sample was made of peripheral blood. The receptors shown here come from a woman aged 18-29 years with acute or convalescent COVID-19. CDR3s include the opening cysteine and the closing phenylalanine or tryptophan. The order of the fields is J gene, D gene, clone size, V gene, CDR3 protein, CDR3 DNA. The D gene is left open where the match is weak. Rows give clone size only sometimes, using once, few, many, or a class for an expanded clone.

J: TRBJ2-3
D: TRBD1
size: -
V: TRBV6-1
CDR3: CASSERGQLPSTDTQYF
DNA: TGTGCCAGCAGTGAACGGGGACAGCTCCCTAGCACAGATACGCAGTATTTT

J: TRBJ2-3
D: TRBD1
size: -
V: TRBV28
CDR3: CASSLEAAGGGRTDTQYF
DNA: TGTGCCAGCAGTTTAGAGGCCGCAGGGGGCGGTCGCACAGATACGCAGTATTTT

J: TRBJ1-5
D: -
size: few
V: TRBV21-1
CDR3: CASSKKGDRAHQGKPQHF
DNA: TGTGCCAGCAGCAAAAAAGGGGACAGGGCCCATCAAGGCAAGCCCCAGCATTTT

J: TRBJ1-1
D: -
size: -
V: TRBV2
CDR3: CASKREGNTEAFF
DNA: TGTGCCAGCAAACGAGAGGGGAACACTGAAGCTTTCTTT

J: TRBJ2-1
D: -
size: -
V: TRBV5-1
CDR3: CASSLSYNEQFF
DNA: TGCGCCAGCAGCCTTTCCTACAATGAGCAGTTCTTC

J: TRBJ2-2
D: -
size: -
V: TRBV4-1
CDR3: CASSLVNGELFF
DNA: TGCGCCAGCAGCCTAGTGAACGGGGAGCTGTTTTTT

J: TRBJ2-1
D: TRBD2
size: -
V: TRBV3-1/TRBV3-2
CDR3: CASSLQTSSEQFF
DNA: TGTGCCAGCAGCCTCCAGACTAGCAGTGAGCAGTTCTTC

J: TRBJ2-2
D: TRBD2
size: -
V: TRBV18
CDR3: CASSRGLAENTGELFF
DNA: TGTGCCAGCTCACGAGGACTAGCTGAGAACACCGGGGAGCTGTTTTTT

J: TRBJ2-5
D: TRBD2
size: -
V: TRBV19
CDR3: CASSIRTSGSETQYF
DNA: TGTGCCAGTAGTATCCGGACTAGCGGGAGTGAGACCCAGTACTTC

J: TRBJ2-7
D: TRBD1
size: -
V: TRBV7-2
CDR3: CASSQEKGQGYEQYF
DNA: TGTGCCAGCAGCCAAGAAAAGGGACAGGGCTACGAGCAGTACTTC

J: TRBJ2-5
D: TRBD1
size: -
V: TRBV5-1
CDR3: CASSSGGSEETQYF
DNA: TGCGCCAGCAGCTCAGGGGGCTCGGAAGAGACCCAGTACTTC

J: TRBJ2-1
D: TRBD2
size: -
V: TRBV29-1
CDR3: CRNPGLAFFQFF
DNA: TGCAGAAACCCGGGACTAGCTTTTTTCCAGTTCTTC

J: TRBJ1-2
D: -
size: -
V: TRBV6-2/TRBV6-3
CDR3: CASSYKGRQFYYGYTF
DNA: TGTGCCAGCAGTTACAAGGGGCGACAGTTTTACTATGGCTACACCTTC

J: TRBJ2-1
D: TRBD2
size: -
V: TRBV27
CDR3: CASTNGGGSGLFEQFF
DNA: TGTGCCAGCACTAACGGGGGAGGGAGTGGGCTCTTTGAGCAGTTCTTC

J: TRBJ2-7
D: -
size: -
V: TRBV2
CDR3: CASSQGSPRFDEQYF
DNA: TGTGCCAGCAGCCAGGGGTCCCCCAGGTTTGACGAGCAGTACTTC

J: TRBJ2-7
D: TRBD1
size: many
V: TRBV5-1
CDR3: CASSSWTGDEQYF
DNA: TGCGCCAGCAGCTCGTGGACAGGGGACGAGCAGTACTTC

J: TRBJ2-1
D: TRBD2
size: -
V: TRBV10-1
CDR3: CASSSSGGDNEQFF
DNA: TGCGCCAGCAGTTCTAGCGGGGGGGACAATGAGCAGTTCTTC

J: TRBJ2-1
D: -
size: -
V: TRBV5-1
CDR3: CASSLPAGAHNEQFF
DNA: TGCGCCAGCAGCCTCCCGGCGGGGGCACACAATGAGCAGTTCTTC

J: TRBJ2-1
D: TRBD2
size: -
V: TRBV7-9
CDR3: CASSLDSGENEQFF
DNA: TGTGCCAGCAGCTTAGATAGCGGGGAAAATGAGCAGTTCTTC

J: TRBJ2-7
D: TRBD1
size: -
V: TRBV24-1
CDR3: CATSAGTASYEQYF
DNA: TGTGCCACCAGTGCGGGGACAGCCTCCTACGAGCAGTACTTC

J: TRBJ1-2
D: TRBD1
size: -
V: TRBV9
CDR3: CASSVSAGGGYGYTF
DNA: TGTGCCAGCAGCGTATCGGCAGGGGGCGGCTATGGCTACACCTTC

J: TRBJ1-6
D: TRBD1
size: -
V: TRBV4-1
CDR3: CASSQGTWDRSYNSPLHF
DNA: TGCGCCAGCAGCCAAGGCACGTGGGACAGAAGCTATAATTCACCCCTCCACTTT

J: TRBJ1-1
D: -
size: -
V: TRBV28
CDR3: CASSFGQIEAFF
DNA: TGTGCCAGCAGTTTTGGGCAGATTGAAGCTTTCTTT

J: TRBJ2-7
D: TRBD2
size: -
V: TRBV19
CDR3: CASSIRTSGGTYEQYF
DNA: TGTGCCAGTAGTATAAGAACTAGCGGGGGAACCTACGAGCAGTACTTC

J: TRBJ2-1
D: -
size: few
V: TRBV19
CDR3: CASSIVASEGHEQFF
DNA: TGTGCCAGTAGTATAGTGGCTAGCGAGGGACATGAGCAGTTCTTC

J: TRBJ1-1
D: -
size: -
V: TRBV30
CDR3: CAWGEGDSLPAFF
DNA: TGTGCCTGGGGGGAAGGGGATTCTCTTCCAGCTTTCTTT

J: TRBJ1-4
D: -
size: -
V: TRBV5-6
CDR3: CASSFQWEIRDSEKLFF
DNA: TGTGCCAGCAGCTTTCAGTGGGAGATCCGAGATAGTGAAAAACTGTTTTTT

J: TRBJ1-1
D: -
size: -
V: TRBV18
CDR3: CASSRVGGAEAFF
DNA: TGTGCCAGCTCACGGGTTGGGGGGGCTGAAGCTTTCTTT

J: TRBJ2-1
D: TRBD2
size: -
V: TRBV3-1/TRBV3-2
CDR3: CASSPRLAGGGEQFF
DNA: TGTGCCAGCAGCCCTAGACTAGCGGGAGGGGGTGAGCAGTTCTTC

J: TRBJ2-7
D: TRBD1
size: -
V: TRBV7-9
CDR3: CASSPGQGYEQYF
DNA: TGTGCCAGCAGCCCGGGACAGGGTTACGAGCAGTACTTC

J: TRBJ2-4
D: -
size: -
V: TRBV28
CDR3: CASRSISQGTKNIQYF
DNA: TGTGCCAGCAGATCCATCTCTCAGGGAACCAAAAACATTCAGTACTTC

J: TRBJ2-1
D: TRBD1
size: -
V: TRBV6-6
CDR3: CASSYDRAGNEQFF
DNA: TGTGCCAGCAGTTACGACAGGGCCGGGAATGAGCAGTTCTTC

J: TRBJ1-3
D: -
size: -
V: TRBV5-1
CDR3: CASSLASQASGNTIYF
DNA: TGCGCCAGCAGTCTCGCTTCTCAGGCCTCTGGAAACACCATATATTTT

J: TRBJ2-5
D: -
size: -
V: TRBV2
CDR3: CASSYVQETQYF
DNA: TGTGCCAGCAGTTATGTACAAGAGACCCAGTACTTC

J: TRBJ1-4
D: -
size: -
V: TRBV21-1
CDR3: CASSKHSTNEKLFF
DNA: TGTGCCAGCAGCAAGCACTCAACTAATGAAAAACTGTTTTTT

J: TRBJ1-4
D: -
size: -
V: TRBV5-1
CDR3: CASSERDSGEKLFF
DNA: TGCGCCAGCAGCGAGAGGGATAGCGGTGAAAAACTGTTTTTT

J: TRBJ2-5
D: TRBD2
size: -
V: TRBV7-9
CDR3: CASSHPGLVGETQYF
DNA: TGTGCCAGCAGCCATCCCGGACTAGTCGGCGAGACCCAGTACTTC

J: TRBJ2-3
D: TRBD1
size: -
V: TRBV10-1
CDR3: CASSAGTGDTDTQYF
DNA: TGCGCCAGCAGCGCCGGGACAGGTGACACAGATACGCAGTATTTT

J: TRBJ2-7
D: TRBD1
size: many
V: TRBV5-1
CDR3: CASRHGQGNEQYF
DNA: TGCGCCAGCCGACACGGACAGGGCAACGAGCAGTACTTC

J: TRBJ1-2
D: -
size: -
V: TRBV6-1
CDR3: CASSVKFWNAVEYGYTF
DNA: TGTGCCAGCAGTGTGAAGTTTTGGAATGCCGTGGAGTATGGCTACACCTTC

J: TRBJ1-2
D: TRBD1
size: -
V: TRBV3-1/TRBV3-2
CDR3: CASSQDLTGGRGYTF
DNA: TGTGCCAGCAGCCAAGATTTGACAGGGGGGAGGGGCTACACCTTC

J: TRBJ1-2
D: TRBD1
size: -
V: TRBV28
CDR3: CASSEGQGEYYGYTF
DNA: TGTGCCAGCAGTGAAGGACAGGGGGAATACTATGGCTACACCTTC

J: TRBJ2-1
D: -
size: -
V: TRBV19
CDR3: CASSRRTDNQQFF
DNA: TGTGCCAGTAGTCGACGGACTGACAACCAGCAGTTCTTC

J: TRBJ1-2
D: TRBD1
size: -
V: TRBV30
CDR3: CAWSGDRIIYGYTF
DNA: TGTGCCTGGAGTGGGGACAGGATCATCTATGGCTACACCTTC

J: TRBJ2-2
D: TRBD2
size: -
V: TRBV30
CDR3: CAWSVQSSGGATGELFF
DNA: TGTGCCTGGAGTGTACAGTCTAGCGGGGGGGCCACCGGGGAGCTGTTTTTT

J: TRBJ1-1
D: -
size: -
V: TRBV7-9
CDR3: CASSLGGGVTEAFF
DNA: TGTGCCAGCAGCTTAGGAGGAGGGGTCACTGAAGCTTTCTTT

J: TRBJ1-5
D: -
size: -
V: TRBV19
CDR3: CASSIALSGEYNQPQHF
DNA: TGTGCCAGTAGTATAGCCCTTTCAGGTGAATACAATCAGCCCCAGCATTTT

J: TRBJ2-3
D: -
size: -
V: TRBV6-4
CDR3: CASSPRRLTDTQYF
DNA: TGTGCCAGCAGCCCGCGCAGGCTCACAGATACGCAGTATTTT

J: TRBJ1-2
D: -
size: -
V: TRBV6-5
CDR3: CASSYRAGDNYGYTF
DNA: TGTGCCAGCAGTTACAGGGCAGGGGACAACTATGGCTACACCTTC

J: TRBJ2-1
D: -
size: -
V: TRBV5-1
CDR3: CASSLGTESSYNEQFF
DNA: TGCGCCAGCAGCTTGGGGACAGAGAGCTCCTACAATGAGCAGTTCTTC

J: TRBJ1-6
D: TRBD1
size: -
V: TRBV25-1
CDR3: CASSALTGGAYNSPLHF
DNA: TGTGCCAGCAGTGCTCTTACAGGGGGTGCCTATAATTCACCCCTCCACTTT

J: TRBJ2-7
D: -
size: -
V: TRBV5-4
CDR3: CASRITGSSSYEQYF
DNA: TGTGCCAGCAGGATTACAGGGAGTTCCTCCTACGAGCAGTACTTC

J: TRBJ2-5
D: TRBD2
size: -
V: TRBV2
CDR3: CASHLRIAGGLETQYF
DNA: TGTGCCAGCCATCTCCGGATAGCGGGGGGCCTGGAGACCCAGTACTTC

J: TRBJ2-7
D: TRBD2
size: -
V: TRBV9
CDR3: CASSGSGTTYEQYF
DNA: TGTGCCAGCAGCGGTAGCGGGACCACCTACGAGCAGTACTTC

J: TRBJ1-1
D: TRBD1
size: -
V: TRBV10-3
CDR3: CAINPGQLNTEAFF
DNA: TGTGCCATCAACCCGGGACAGCTGAACACTGAAGCTTTCTTT

J: TRBJ1-2
D: TRBD1
size: -
V: TRBV9
CDR3: CASTVTGGDGYTF
DNA: TGTGCCAGCACCGTTACAGGGGGAGATGGCTACACCTTC

J: TRBJ1-5
D: TRBD1
size: -
V: TRBV4-2
CDR3: CASSSKQGDNQPQHF
DNA: TGTGCCAGCAGCTCAAAACAGGGGGACAATCAGCCCCAGCATTTT

J: TRBJ2-7
D: TRBD1
size: -
V: TRBV6-5
CDR3: CASSYSGQGYEQYF
DNA: TGTGCCAGCAGTTACTCTGGACAGGGCTACGAGCAGTACTTC

J: TRBJ1-2
D: -
size: -
V: TRBV19
CDR3: CASKRQGNYGYTF
DNA: TGTGCCAGTAAGAGGCAGGGAAACTATGGCTACACCTTC

J: TRBJ2-1
D: TRBD2
size: -
V: TRBV28
CDR3: CASSPFLAGSYNEQFF
DNA: TGTGCCAGCAGTCCCTTCCTAGCGGGGAGCTACAATGAGCAGTTCTTC